The next 5 T cell receptor beta chains were all read from a single sample in a study of blood T cell repertoires in COVID-19 (dated by TCRdb to the early 2020s). The method was the immunoSEQ multiplex PCR assay. Held by TCRdb, this immuneACCESS table contains in-frame sequences only and omits some clones. Under half of the omission traces to an unresolved V gene where checked; the cause of the rest is unknown. The table for this sample lists 95,000 to 100,000 clones; approximately 82% of them were counted only once. The ten largest clones add up to 10% of the sample. The specimen was peripheral blood. The receptor set was obtained from a man between 65 and 85 years old with acute or convalescent COVID-19.

This clone was recorded once. V gene TRBV19 combines with J gene TRBJ1-4; 7 positions match TRBD1. J lost 7 bases, V lost 5 bases, and 10 bases had no gene match. The CDR3 loop spans 15 amino acids. Germline-derived CDR1 and CDR2 are LNHDA and SQIVND (reference sequence). The CDR3 DNA sequence: TGTGCCAGTAGTGAACAGGGGAGAATTGGTGAAAAACTGTTTTTT. It encodes CASSEQGRIGEKLFF.

V is TRBV7-2 and J is TRBJ2-2, with TRBD2 matching 10 bases. Unmatched junction bases numbered 6, after V lost 4 bases and J lost 7 bases. Per the germline V gene, CDR1 is SGHTA and CDR2 is FQGNSA. The CDR3 has 15 residues. CDR3 nucleotide sequence: TGTGCCAGCAGCTCGAGCGGGAGGGAGAGCGGGGAGCTGTTTTTT. This codes for CASSSSGRESGELFF.

The chain employs TRBV27 and TRBJ1-2, with 8 nucleotides matching TRBD1. The CDR3 spans 14 residues. Germline values: CDR1 MNHEY, CDR2 SMNVEV (reference sequence). The J segment lost 4 bases and the V segment lost 2 bases, leaving 3 bases of the junction unmatched. The CDR3 is CASSLQGAPYGYTF. CDR3 DNA sequence: TGTGCCAGCAGTTTACAGGGGGCCCCCTATGGCTACACCTTC.

This rearrangement joins TRBV28 to TRBJ1-4; D is unresolved. The CDR3 contains 15 residues. With 7 bases removed from V and 5 bases from J, the gap between germline ends came to 17 bases. Germline loops: CDR1 MDHEN, CDR2 SYDVKM. The CDR3 loop reads CASTTAREKNEKLFF. The CDR3 DNA reads as TGTGCCAGCACCACGGCTCGGGAAAAAAATGAAAAACTGTTTTTT. Drawing the rest from reference TRBV28 and TRBJ1-4, the complete variable domain is DVKVTQSSRYLVKRTGEKVFLECVQDMDHENMFWYRQDPGLGLRLIYFSYDVKMKEKGDIPEGYSVSREKKERFSLILESASTNQTSMYLCASTTAREKNEKLFFGSGTQLSVL.

The V call is TRBV27, the J call TRBJ1-2; 8 nucleotides align to TRBD1. The CDR3 covers 15 residues. V lost 6 bases, J lost 4 bases, and 10 bases stayed unmatched. Germline CDR1 and CDR2: MNHEY and SMNVEV (reference sequence). The CDR3 sequence: CASSSVGQVGYGYTF. In DNA form, the CDR3 reads TGTGCCAGCAGCTCTGTGGGACAGGTTGGCTATGGCTACACCTTC.